A single sample gave rise to the 13 T cell receptor beta chains below, sequenced in a study of blood T cells in healthy people across ages. It was with a sample-barcoded 5' primer and a J-beta primer mix that a second PCR of roughly 7 to 11 cycles was run. TCRdb recomputed calls from the 5' RACE reads with MiXCR, one row per CDR3 protein. Of hundreds of thousands of distinct CDR3 sequences in the sample, 52% were seen once. The sequenced material came from blood. The receptors were sampled from a woman aged 80 or older in good health.

The rearrangement joins TRBV28 to TRBJ2-7, with 11 bases aligning to TRBD1. The V segment lost 6 bases and the J segment 10 bases; nucleotides outside the gene matches: 26. The CDR3 has 19 amino acids. Germline V gene lookup returns CDR1 MDHEN and CDR2 SYDVKM. The CDR3 loop reads CASSSSGTGGYLAKNVQYF. CDR3 nucleotide sequence: TGTGCCAGCAGCTCTTCCGGGACAGGGGGGTATCTAGCCAAAAACGTTCAGTACTTC.

In the case of this clonotype: A much larger clone is a single base away; this may be a read error. V is TRBV4-1 and J is TRBJ1-2, with D perhaps matching TRBD1 (6 bases). The CDR3 spans 17 residues. Per germline, CDR1 MGHRA and CDR2 YSYEKL. The chain's CDR3 is CTSSHATGRGAAFGYTF. DNA of the CDR3: TGCACCAGCAGCCACGCTACGGGGCGGGGGGCCGCATTTGGCTACACCTTC.

This clonotype came up many times. CDR3 sequence reads: CASSVQGQALDTQYF. CDR3 nucleotides: TGTGCCAGCAGTGTCCAGGGACAGGCTCTAGATACGCAGTATTTT. J is TRBJ2-3 and V is TRBV2; 8 nucleotides align to TRBD1. There are 15 residues in the CDR3. J was trimmed by 5 bases and V by 4 bases; bases with no gene match: 8. Germline-derived CDR1 and CDR2 are SNHLY and FYNNEI.

In regard to this clonotype: One end of the junction fails to match germline, which may point to a read error. V is TRBV5-6 and J is TRBJ2-1; 8 bases match TRBD1. The CDR3 length is 15 residues. Looked up from germline, CDR1 is SGHDT and CDR2 is YYEEEE. CDR3 nucleotides: TGTGCCAGCAGCATAGCCGGGACAGGCTTCAATAAGCAGTTCTTC. It yields the protein CASSIAGTGFNKQFF.

The chain employs TRBV7-2 and TRBJ1-5; 9 bases align to TRBD1. This CDR3 is built from 15 residues. Germline CDR1 is SGHTA and CDR2 is FQGNSA. Trimming cost V 4 bases and J 6 bases; bases outside gene matches: 7. In nucleotides, the CDR3 is TGTGCCAGCAGCTCGGGACAGGGAGATCGTCAGCCCCAGCATTTT. Translated: CASSSGQGDRQPQHF.

The rearrangement joins TRBV7-3 to TRBJ2-1; D is possibly TRBD2 (6 bases). V lost 4 bases, J lost 9 bases, and 19 bases lay in between. Germline V gene data show CDR1 as SGHTA and CDR2 as FQGTGA. This CDR3 has 15 residues. The CDR3 DNA is TGTGCCAGCAGCTCGCGACTAGTGGGAGTTTCTGAGCAGTTCTTC. Amino acids: CASSSRLVGVSEQFF.

Remarks on this clonotype: A much larger clonotype is one base distant, so this may be a read error. As DNA, the CDR3 is TGCAGTGCTAGAACCCCGGGGGCATACAATGAGCAGTACTTC. Its protein product is CSARTPGAYNEQYF. The V call is TRBV20-1, the J call TRBJ2-1, with D perhaps assigned TRBD1 or TRBD2 (6 bases each). The J call is in doubt because the DNA end fits TRBJ2-7 better. The CDR3 length is 14 residues. Germline V gene sequence: CDR1 DFQATT, CDR2 SNEGSKA (reference sequence).

This clonotype has a handful of counts. The chain links TRBV15 to TRBJ2-4; 12 bases are shared with TRBD2. Matching the DNA end better, TRBJ2-7 makes the J call doubtful. Looked up from germline, CDR1 is LNHNV and CDR2 is YYDKDF (reference sequence). CDR3 length equals 15 residues. In DNA form, the CDR3 reads TGTGCCACCAGCCGGCGACTAGCGGGAGCTAACGAGCAGTACTTC. Encoded protein: CATSRRLAGANEQYF.

In this sample, this clonotype turned up a few times. The chain carries TRBV20-1 and TRBJ2-7; tentatively, D is TRBD2 (7 bases). The CDR3 contains 15 residues. The V gene lost 4 bases and the J gene lost 7 bases, with 23 bases spanning the gap. Germline V gives CDR1 DFQATT, CDR2 SNEGSKA (reference sequence). Here the CDR3 reads CSAKGGAGTSLEQYF. The CDR3 DNA reads TGCAGTGCTAAGGGGGGGGCCGGTACCTCGCTAGAGCAGTACTTC.

In its sample, this clonotype was seen a few times. The chain combines TRBV5-1 with TRBJ1-4; 9 positions match TRBD1. CDR1 is SGHRS, CDR2 YFSETQ, per germline. V was clipped by 4 bases and J by 4 bases; unmatched bases: 5. This CDR3 has 15 residues. Written as DNA, the CDR3 is TGCGCCAGCAGCGGACAGGGGCATGGTAATGAAAAACTGTTTTTT. Amino acids: CASSGQGHGNEKLFF.

CDR3 protein: CASRGPSYNEQFF. CDR3 nucleotides: TGTGCCAGCCGGGGGCCGTCCTACAATGAGCAGTTCTTC. The rearrangement uses TRBV28 and TRBJ2-1; the D gene could be TRBD1 or TRBD2 (6 bases each). Germline V lookup: CDR1 MDHEN, CDR2 SYDVKM. The CDR3 extends over 13 amino acids. V lost 8 bases to trimming and J lost 1 base, with 9 bases between them.

The chain couples TRBV6-1 to TRBJ2-3; no reliable D call. Germline V gene data show CDR1 as MNHNS and CDR2 as SASEGT. The CDR3 is made up of 13 amino acids. The V gene lost 2 bases and the J gene lost 6 bases, with 9 bases spanning the gap. The DNA of the CDR3 is TGTGCCAGCAGTGAAATCGGGCGGGATACGCAGTATTTT. This gives the protein CASSEIGRDTQYF.

This clonotype came up many times. The gene calls are TRBV2 and TRBJ1-4; no definite D call. Germline lookup yields CDR1 SNHLY and CDR2 FYNNEI. Trimming left V 7 bases short and J 8 bases short, with 8 bases between. The CDR3 has 11 amino acids. CDR3 coding DNA: TGTGCCAGCACAATCAGCGAAAAACTGTTTTTT. The encoded protein is CASTISEKLFF.